A selection of T cell receptor beta chains follows, all from one sample in a study of high-grade serous ovarian cancer treatment subgroups. Profiling relied on immunoSEQ multiplex PCR, and the TCRdb table lists in-frame clones only, not all of them. The data hold some 6,000 clones, with about four fifths observed a single time. The sequenced material came from tumor tissue. Receptors were obtained from a human donor with high-grade serous ovarian cancer. The CDR3 runs from the conserved cysteine through the conserved F or W. A D gene is named only where the DNA matches it firmly.

v_call d_call cdr3_aa
TRBV4-1 TRBD1 CASSPAARQGTYEQYF
TRBV11-3 TRBD2 CASSLRTSGGSNEQFF
TRBV5-6 - CASSPYDTITEAFF
TRBV19 TRBD1 CASNGGPGQGKATEAFF
TRBV27 TRBD1 CASSLQTGGLTEAFF
TRBV20-1 - CSARIGETQYF
TRBV6-1 - CASSEWGNSASYEQYF
TRBV5-6 - CASSSELNTEAFF
TRBV18 TRBD1 CASTGQGVGEQYF
TRBV19 - CASSILWGAQGEQFF
TRBV6-1 - CASSDVGGYGYTF
TRBV7-9 - CASEGLPDYGYTF
TRBV5-1 TRBD1 CASSSRDSSSYNSPLHF
TRBV5-1 - CASSPNTGELFF
TRBV19 TRBD1 CASSSRTGNQPQHF
TRBV11-2 - CASRGSLSTDTQYF
TRBV5-4 - CASSLDGSQGSPLHF
TRBV18 TRBD1 CASSPGWGQLNPHYGYTF
TRBV7-3 TRBD1 CASSLGTGKKYEQYF
TRBV5-5 - CASSSGGTASYEQYF
TRBV7-9 - CASVAVQDTQYF
TRBV15 - CATSRDTQGSYEQYF
TRBV11-2 TRBD1 CASRTRPGQEAKESPLHF
TRBV4-3 TRBD1 CASSRAGQGAYEQYF
TRBV19 - CASSILQVDNQPQHF
TRBV4-1 TRBD1 CASSQEPFGQGRAEAFF
TRBV13 TRBD2 CASSFSSGGLSSYNEQFF
TRBV19 TRBD2 CASSIWGGDNEQFF
TRBV5-1 TRBD1 CASRFGTGGDYGYTF
TRBV7-2 - CASSSSGTTRRNEQFF
TRBV19 - CASSIQGGYEQYF
TRBV7-7 - CASSLVGDETQYF
TRBV5-5 - CASIPGGTSDNEQFF
TRBV7-6 TRBD1 CASSFPGQGIGELFF
TRBV7-3 - CASSLNQGFDEQYF
TRBV11-2 - CASSSSITTYEQYF
TRBV18 TRBD2 CASSPTSGGAAGETQYF
TRBV19 - CASSNPRGLDTQYF
TRBV4-3 - CASSQETLSSYNSPLHF
TRBV11-3 - CASSLGGGPSEAFF
TRBV19 - CASSHLAGKETQYF
TRBV7-9 - CASSLQGFEQFF
TRBV18 TRBD1 CASSLGTGAEKLFF
TRBV25-1 TRBD2 CASSDISGGASDTQYF
TRBV5-4 - CASSFSTNTEAFF
TRBV10-3 TRBD1 CATGTGLQQPQHF
TRBV7-8 TRBD1 CASSFQPGGENTIYF
TRBV2 TRBD1 CASDYTGGNEKLFF
TRBV6-5 TRBD1 CASSYSPGQFYGYTF
TRBV4-2 TRBD1 CASSERTGGGKQFF